The source of this T cell receptor beta chain is a study of blood T cell repertoires in COVID-19. The overall study: Samples representing acute and convalescent COVID-19 were sourced from the United States, Italy and Spain.

Germline CDR1 reads MNHEY; CDR2 reads SMNVEV (reference sequence). Unmatched junction bases numbered 8, after V lost 5 bases and J lost 4 bases. This CDR3 has 15 amino acids. Produced via immunoSEQ multiplex PCR; TCRdb's table is partial and in-frame only. The table has around 180,000 clones, about nine tenths seen once. This receptor was identified in a man in his sixties with acute or convalescent COVID-19. The chain recombines TRBV27 with TRBJ1-2; 9 bases map to TRBD1. Input material: peripheral blood. Here the CDR3 reads CASSRGGTGTYGYTF. Here the CDR3 DNA reads TGTGCCAGCAGTCGGGGGGGGACAGGGACCTATGGCTACACCTTC.